A selection of T cell receptor beta chains follows, all from one sample in a study of T cell repertoires in cytomegalovirus infection. TCRdb re-called the reads through MiXCR, storing one row per CDR3 protein. The sample lists about 190,000 distinct CDR3 sequences, roughly 30% occurring once. The sample was PBMCs. Receptor source: a human donor in good health (CMV status not recorded). Some clones in this sample may be carry-over from other donors' samples. The CDR3 runs from the conserved cysteine through the conserved F or W. The D gene is left open where the match is weak. The size entry is marked missing in some rows and otherwise reads once, few, many or a size class.

length	size	V	D	J	CDR3	DNA
13	many	TRBV7-9	TRBD2	TRBJ2-4	CASSFSGKNIQYF	TGTGCCAGCAGCTTTAGCGGGAAAAACATTCAGTACTTC
13	NA	TRBV27	NA	TRBJ1-1	CASSIVSNTEAFF	TGTGCCAGTTCAATAGTCTCGAACACTGAAGCTTTCTTT
12	NA	TRBV19	NA	TRBJ2-1	CASSIDEGYAFF	TGTGCCAGTAGTATAGATGAGGGCTACGCATTCTTC
15	NA	TRBV4-1	NA	TRBJ1-5	CASSQDGGGNQPQHF	TGCGCCAGCAGCCAAGATGGAGGGGGCAATCAGCCCCAGCATTTT
14	NA	TRBV19	NA	TRBJ2-7	CASSVQGVAYEQYF	TGTGCCAGTAGTGTTCAAGGGGTAGCCTACGAGCAGTACTTC
15	few	TRBV20-1	TRBD1	TRBJ2-7	CSARDLQGFGYEQYF	TGCAGTGCTAGAGATCTACAGGGGTTCGGATACGAGCAGTACTTC
13	many	TRBV29-1	NA	TRBJ1-1	CSVGGGMNTEAFF	TGCAGCGTTGGGGGGGGCATGAACACTGAAGCTTTCTTT
13	few	TRBV5-1	NA	TRBJ1-1	CASSLSPGNEAFF	TGCGCCAGCAGCTTGTCCCCTGGGAACGAAGCTTTCTTT
19	NA	TRBV3-1	NA	TRBJ1-6	CASSQMGRREKSYNSPLHF	TGTGCCAGCAGCCAAATGGGGCGTCGGGAAAAGTCCTATAATTCACCCCTCCACTTT
17	few	TRBV6-5	NA	TRBJ1-3	CASSYSSPGDDGNTIYF	TGTGCCAGCAGTTACTCTAGTCCAGGGGATGATGGAAACACCATATATTTT
14	NA	TRBV5-1	NA	TRBJ2-2	CASSPSGSTGELFF	TGCGCCAGCAGCCCATCCGGGAGTACCGGGGAGCTGTTTTTT
13	few	TRBV6-4	NA	TRBJ2-3	CASSDSGGVRQYF	TGTGCCAGCAGTGATTCTGGCGGAGTAAGGCAGTATTTT
16	NA	TRBV18	NA	TRBJ2-7	CASSPTEGPNIYEQYF	TGTGCCAGCTCACCCACAGAGGGCCCTAACATATACGAGCAGTACTTC
15	NA	TRBV6-8	TRBD2	TRBJ2-3	CASSFRTSERDTQYF	TGTGCCAGCAGTTTCCGGACTAGCGAAAGAGATACGCAGTATTTT
16	NA	TRBV6-5	TRBD1	TRBJ1-1	CASSRQGAYMNTEAFF	TGTGCCAGCAGTCGACAGGGGGCTTACATGAACACTGAAGCTTTCTTT
13	few	TRBV14	NA	TRBJ1-2	CASSQIPFYGYTF	TGTGCCAGCAGCCAAATCCCCTTTTATGGCTACACCTTC
14	few	TRBV20-1	TRBD1	TRBJ1-5	CSARPPTGNQPQHF	TGCAGTGCTAGACCCCCGACAGGGAATCAGCCCCAGCATTTT
16	NA	TRBV7-9	NA	TRBJ2-3	CASSSTWGPNTDTQYF	TGTGCCAGCAGCTCCACTTGGGGGCCCAACACAGATACGCAGTATTTT
15	NA	TRBV7-3	NA	TRBJ2-7	CASSLTMASSYEQYF	TGTGCCAGCAGCTTAACAATGGCTAGCTCCTACGAGCAGTACTTC
14	few	TRBV27	NA	TRBJ2-7	CASSLSRTAYEQYF	TGTGCCAGCAGTTTATCGCGCACAGCCTACGAGCAGTACTTC
14	NA	TRBV30	TRBD1	TRBJ2-7	CALTPRDRVHEQYF	TGTGCCTTAACGCCGCGAGACAGGGTCCACGAGCAGTACTTC
12	NA	TRBV7-9	NA	TRBJ1-1	CASSVSQSEAFF	TGTGCCAGCAGCGTATCACAGAGTGAAGCTTTCTTT
18	NA	TRBV7-6	NA	TRBJ2-1	CASSLGRSGESSYNEQFF	TGTGCCAGCAGCTTAGGTCGCAGTGGCGAGAGCTCCTACAATGAGCAGTTCTTC
13	NA	TRBV30	TRBD1	TRBJ1-1	CAWSGDRGNEAFF	TGTGCCTGGAGTGGAGACAGGGGAAATGAAGCTTTCTTT
13	few	TRBV6-5	TRBD1	TRBJ1-2	CASSYVTGKGYTF	TGTGCCAGCAGTTACGTGACAGGGAAGGGCTACACCTTC
14	few	TRBV7-2	NA	TRBJ2-6	CASSPQRGANVLTF	TGTGCCAGCAGCCCGCAACGTGGGGCCAACGTCCTGACTTTC
14	NA	TRBV7-9	NA	TRBJ1-1	CASSFDRRNTEAFF	TGTGCCAGCAGCTTCGACAGGCGGAACACTGAAGCTTTCTTT
17	few	TRBV7-2	NA	TRBJ1-3	CASSLVTSGASGNTIYF	TGTGCCAGCAGCTTAGTCACTTCGGGGGCCTCTGGAAACACCATATATTTT
14	NA	TRBV7-2	NA	TRBJ2-7	CASSLVPDNYEQYF	TGTGCCAGCAGCTTAGTTCCAGATAACTACGAGCAGTACTTC
15	NA	TRBV14	NA	TRBJ2-2	CASSPTRLPTAELFF	TGTGCCAGCAGCCCGACTCGGCTCCCCACCGCGGAGCTGTTTTTT
14	many	TRBV5-4	NA	TRBJ1-1	CASSLVGQNTEAFF	TGTGCCAGCAGCTTGGTGGGACAGAACACTGAAGCTTTCTTT
14	few	TRBV5-1	NA	TRBJ2-3	CASTGAASTDTQYF	TGCGCCAGCACAGGAGCGGCTAGCACAGATACGCAGTATTTT
12	few	TRBV11-2	NA	TRBJ2-7	CASSLDWNGQYF	TGTGCCAGCAGCTTAGATTGGAACGGGCAGTACTTC
14	few	TRBV19	TRBD1	TRBJ2-1	CASTRGTGQREQFF	TGTGCCAGCACCAGGGGGACAGGCCAAAGGGAGCAGTTCTTC
14	few	TRBV27	NA	TRBJ1-1	CASSLYRENTEAFF	TGTGCCAGCAGTTTATATCGGGAGAACACTGAAGCTTTCTTT
14	NA	TRBV10-3	NA	TRBJ2-2	CAISEDGEVGELFF	TGTGCCATCAGTGAAGACGGAGAAGTTGGGGAGCTGTTTTTT
12	NA	TRBV29-1	NA	TRBJ1-2	CSVAGAGGGYTF	TGCAGCGTTGCCGGTGCAGGCGGTGGCTACACCTTC
17	many	TRBV18	NA	TRBJ2-1	CASSPGSVHSSYNEQFF	TGTGCCAGCTCACCCGGATCAGTCCATAGCTCCTACAATGAGCAGTTCTTC
15	NA	TRBV7-9	NA	TRBJ2-1	CASSYPGTREDEQFF	TGTGCCAGCAGCTACCCCGGGACCAGGGAGGATGAGCAGTTCTTC
16	few	TRBV5-6	NA	TRBJ1-5	CASSLVGQEHNQPQHF	TGTGCCAGCAGCTTGGTCGGTCAGGAACACAATCAGCCCCAGCATTTT
13	NA	TRBV7-1	NA	TRBJ1-2	CASSSSINYGYTF	TGTGCCAGCAGCTCGTCAATAAACTATGGCTACACCTTC
11	NA	TRBV20-1	NA	TRBJ1-2	CSARDPPFNTF	TGCAGTGCTAGAGATCCCCCCTTCAACACCTTC
16	few	TRBV7-2	NA	TRBJ1-2	CASSLDRAIQGYGYTF	TGTGCCAGCAGCTTAGACAGGGCCATTCAAGGGTATGGCTACACCTTC
12	NA	TRBV6-6	NA	TRBJ1-6	CASSLDPTLPHF	TGTGCCAGCAGTCTGGACCCCACCCTGCCCCACTTT
13	NA	TRBV9	NA	TRBJ1-2	CASSVDPNYGYTF	TGTGCCAGCAGCGTAGACCCTAACTATGGCTACACCTTC
15	NA	TRBV20-1	NA	TRBJ2-7	CSARDRVQGSHEQYF	TGCAGTGCTAGAGATCGGGTGCAGGGATCCCACGAGCAGTACTTC
15	many	TRBV7-8	NA	TRBJ1-1	CASSRGPQPGTEAFF	TGTGCCAGCAGCCGTGGCCCTCAACCGGGCACTGAAGCTTTCTTT